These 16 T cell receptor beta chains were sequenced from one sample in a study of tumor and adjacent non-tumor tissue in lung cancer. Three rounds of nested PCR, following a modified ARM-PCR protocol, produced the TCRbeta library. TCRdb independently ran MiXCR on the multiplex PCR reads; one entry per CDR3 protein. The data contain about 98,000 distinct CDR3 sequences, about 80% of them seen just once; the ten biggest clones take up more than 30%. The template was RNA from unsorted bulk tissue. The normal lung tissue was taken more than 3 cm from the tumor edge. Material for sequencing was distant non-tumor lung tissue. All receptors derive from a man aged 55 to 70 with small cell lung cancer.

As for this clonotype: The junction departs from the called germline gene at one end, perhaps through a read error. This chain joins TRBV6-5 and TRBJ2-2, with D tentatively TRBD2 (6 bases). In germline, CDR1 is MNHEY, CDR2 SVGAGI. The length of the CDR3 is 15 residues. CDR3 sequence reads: CASNNRRAGTGGLFF. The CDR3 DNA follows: TGTGCCAGCAATAACCGGAGGGCCGGAACCGGGGGGCTGTTTTTT.

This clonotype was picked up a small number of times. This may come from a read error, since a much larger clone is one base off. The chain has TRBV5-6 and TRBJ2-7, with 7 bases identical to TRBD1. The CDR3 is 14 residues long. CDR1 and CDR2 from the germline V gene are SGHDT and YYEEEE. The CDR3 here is CVSSLVVQGNEQYF. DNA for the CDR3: TGTGTCAGCAGCTTGGTCGTACAGGGGAACGAGCAGTACTTC.

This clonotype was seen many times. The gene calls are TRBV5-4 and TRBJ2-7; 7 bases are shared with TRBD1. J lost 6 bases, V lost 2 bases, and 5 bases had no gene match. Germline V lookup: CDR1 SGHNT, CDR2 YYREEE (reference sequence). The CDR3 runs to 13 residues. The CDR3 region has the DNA TGTGCCAGCAGCTTAAACCGGGACAGCGAGCAGTACGTC. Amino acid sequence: CASSLNRDSEQYV.

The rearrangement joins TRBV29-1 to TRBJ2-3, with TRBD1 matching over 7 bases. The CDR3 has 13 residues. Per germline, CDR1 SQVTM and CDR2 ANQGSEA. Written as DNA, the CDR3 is TGCAACACTCTTCAGGGGGGCACAGATACGCAGTATTTT. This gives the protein CNTLQGGTDTQYF.

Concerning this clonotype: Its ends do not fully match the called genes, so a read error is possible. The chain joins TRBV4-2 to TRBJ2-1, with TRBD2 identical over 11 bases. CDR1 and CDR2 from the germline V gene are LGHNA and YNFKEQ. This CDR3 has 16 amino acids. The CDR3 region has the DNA TGTGCCAACAGCCAAGGACTAGCGGGCACCGACAATGAGCAGTTATTC. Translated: CANSQGLAGTDNEQLF.

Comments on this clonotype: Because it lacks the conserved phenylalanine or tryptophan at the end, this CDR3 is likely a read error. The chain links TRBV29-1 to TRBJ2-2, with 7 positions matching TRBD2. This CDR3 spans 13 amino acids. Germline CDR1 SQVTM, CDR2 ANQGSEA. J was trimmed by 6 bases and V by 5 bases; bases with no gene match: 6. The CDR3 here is CSVWDYQAGELFL. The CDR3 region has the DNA TGCAGCGTTTGGGACTATCAGGCCGGGGAGCTGTTTCTT.

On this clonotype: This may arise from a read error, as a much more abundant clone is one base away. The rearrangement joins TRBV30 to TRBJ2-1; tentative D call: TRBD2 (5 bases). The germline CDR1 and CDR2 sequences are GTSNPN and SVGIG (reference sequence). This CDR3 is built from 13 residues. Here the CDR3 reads CDWSGRVYNEQFF. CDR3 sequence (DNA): TGTGACTGGAGCGGTAGGGTCTACAATGAGCAGTTCTTC.

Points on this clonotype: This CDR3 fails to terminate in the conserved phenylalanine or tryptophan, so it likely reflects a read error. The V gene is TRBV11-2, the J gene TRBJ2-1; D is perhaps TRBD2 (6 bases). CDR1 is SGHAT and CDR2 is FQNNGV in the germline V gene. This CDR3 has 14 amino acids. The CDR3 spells CASRKRRGDNKQFL. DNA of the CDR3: TGTGCCAGCCGGAAGCGGCGGGGCGACAATAAGCAGTTCCTC.

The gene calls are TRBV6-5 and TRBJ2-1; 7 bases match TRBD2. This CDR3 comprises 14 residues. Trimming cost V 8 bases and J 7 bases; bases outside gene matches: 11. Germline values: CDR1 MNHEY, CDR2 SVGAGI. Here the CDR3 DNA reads TGTGCCAGCGACCTAGCGGTGGGTGGTAATGAGCAGTTCTTC. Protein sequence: CASDLAVGGNEQFF.

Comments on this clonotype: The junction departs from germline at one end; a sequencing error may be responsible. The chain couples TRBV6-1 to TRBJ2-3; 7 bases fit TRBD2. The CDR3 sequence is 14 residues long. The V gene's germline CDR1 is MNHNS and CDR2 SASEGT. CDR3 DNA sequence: TGTGCCAGCAGAGGACTAGGATACGGATATACGGAGTACTTT. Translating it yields CASRGLGYGYTEYF.

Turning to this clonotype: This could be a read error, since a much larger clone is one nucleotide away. DNA for the CDR3: TGTGGCACCGGAAACCGGGACAAAGAGACCCAGTACTTC. It encodes CGTGNRDKETQYF. J is TRBJ2-5 and V is TRBV24-1; the D gene is possibly TRBD1 (6 bases). Germline values: CDR1 KGHDR, CDR2 SFDVKD. The CDR3 length is 13 residues.

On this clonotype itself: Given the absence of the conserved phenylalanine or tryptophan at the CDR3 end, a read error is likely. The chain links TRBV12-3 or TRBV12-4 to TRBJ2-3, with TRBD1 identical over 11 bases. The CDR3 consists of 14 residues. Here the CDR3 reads CVSLKDRGRDTQYL. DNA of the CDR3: TGTGTCAGTTTGAAGGACAGGGGGCGAGATACGCAGTATCTT.

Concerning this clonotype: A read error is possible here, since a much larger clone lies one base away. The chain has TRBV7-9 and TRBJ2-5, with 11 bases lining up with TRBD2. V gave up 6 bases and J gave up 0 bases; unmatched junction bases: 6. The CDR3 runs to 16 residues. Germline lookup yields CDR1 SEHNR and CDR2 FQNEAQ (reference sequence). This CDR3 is CASRSGLAVYQETQYF. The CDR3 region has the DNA TGTGCCAGCAGATCGGGACTAGCGGTGTACCAAGAGACCCAGTACTTC.

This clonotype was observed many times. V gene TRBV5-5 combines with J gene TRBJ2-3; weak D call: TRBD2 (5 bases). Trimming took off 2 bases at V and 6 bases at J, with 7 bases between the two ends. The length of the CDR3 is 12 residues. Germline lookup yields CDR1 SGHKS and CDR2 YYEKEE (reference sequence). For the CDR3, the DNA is TGTGCCAGCAGCTTTCCGGGGGATACGCAGTATTTT. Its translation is CASSFPGDTQYF. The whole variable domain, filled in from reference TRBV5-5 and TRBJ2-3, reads DAGVTQSPTHLIKTRGQQVTLRCSPISGHKSVSWYQQVLGQGPQFIFQYYEKEERGRGNFPDRFSARQFPNYSSELNVNALLLGDSALYLCASSFPGDTQYFGPGTRLTVL.

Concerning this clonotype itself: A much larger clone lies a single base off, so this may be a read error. The CDR3 loop reads CASVGRGTLGETQYF. CDR3 in DNA: TGTGCCTCTGTGGGGAGGGGGACGCTTGGAGAGACCCAGTACTTC. V and J are TRBV30 and TRBJ2-5, with a possible D match to TRBD2 (7 bases). There are 15 residues in the CDR3. CDR1 is GTSNPN, CDR2 SVGIG, per germline (reference sequence). Deletions cut 7 bases from V and 4 bases from J, with 22 bases between.

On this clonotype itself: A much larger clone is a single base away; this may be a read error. CDR3 sequence reads: CASRDPHRDTDTGELFF. Here the CDR3 DNA reads TGTGCCAGCAGAGACCCCCACCGGGACACCGACACCGGGGAGCTGTTTTTT. This chain joins TRBV28 and TRBJ2-2; possibly TRBD1 for D (6 bases). Trimming removed 6 bases from V and 3 bases from J, with 20 bases in between. Per germline, CDR1 MDHEN and CDR2 SYDVKM. This CDR3 region has 17 residues.